A single sample gave rise to the 29 T cell receptor beta chains below, sequenced in a study of OX40 agonist ivuxolimab in advanced cancers. Data came from immunoSEQ multiplex PCR; TCRdb stores just in-frame clones and leaves some out. The sample lists tens of thousands of clones; about 88% were seen once. This sample comprised CD4+ or CD8+ T cells sorted from blood, obtained in a trial of the OX40 agonist ivuxolimab. The receptors derive from an adult with an advanced solid tumor such as melanoma, head and neck, liver or kidney cancer.

This chain links TRBV27 with TRBJ2-2, with no clear D. Trimming stripped 6 bases from V and 2 bases from J, with 13 bases between. This CDR3 comprises 15 residues. Germline V gives CDR1 MNHEY, CDR2 SMNVEV (reference sequence). The chain's CDR3 is CASSKAGSNTGELFF. The CDR3 bases are TGTGCCAGCAGCAAGGCTGGCAGCAACACCGGGGAGCTGTTTTTT.

The CDR3 loop reads CASSLLGAKNIQYF. CDR3 in DNA: TGTGCCAGCAGCTTGCTAGGGGCCAAAAACATTCAGTACTTC. V and J are TRBV13 and TRBJ2-4; D call uncertain. CDR1 PRHDT and CDR2 FYEKMQ come from the germline V gene (reference sequence). CDR3 length: 14 residues. The germline V and J ends were trimmed by 3 bases and 1 base, with 7 bases remaining between them. The entire variable domain, with the rest obtained from reference TRBV13 and TRBJ2-4, is as follows: AAGVIQSPRHLIKEKRETATLKCYPIPRHDTVYWYQQGPGQDPQFLISFYEKMQSDKGSIPDRFSAQQFSDYHSELNMSSLELGDSALYFCASSLLGAKNIQYFGAGTRLSVL.

The J gene is TRBJ2-5, the V gene TRBV5-1, with D possibly matching TRBD2 (5 bases). Germline-derived CDR1 and CDR2 are SGHRS and YFSETQ. The CDR3 consists of 13 residues. The V end was cut by 3 bases, the J end by 2 bases, with 8 bases between. The chain's CDR3 is CASSSPGQETQYF. The CDR3 DNA reads as TGCGCCAGCAGCTCCCCGGGGCAAGAGACCCAGTACTTC. Looking up the rest from reference TRBV5-1 and TRBJ2-5 gives the full variable domain: KAGVTQTPRYLIKTRGQQVTLSCSPISGHRSVSWYQQTPGQGLQFLFEYFSETQRNKGNFPGRFSGRQFSNSRSEMNVSTLELGDSALYLCASSSPGQETQYFGPGTRLLVL.

The chain carries TRBV6-5 and TRBJ2-7; the D is unclear. This CDR3 is 11 amino acids long. Germline loops: CDR1 MNHEY, CDR2 SVGAGI. V lost 7 bases, J lost 6 bases, and 10 bases lay in between. The CDR3 DNA reads as TGTGCCAGCACAAATAGAGTCGAGCAGTACTTC. This sequence encodes CASTNRVEQYF.

Here the CDR3 DNA reads TGTGCCAGCAGTACCGCCGGCAGGGGTGTCACTGAAGCTTTCTTT. Its protein product is CASSTAGRGVTEAFF. V gene TRBV6-6 combines with J gene TRBJ1-1; D possibly corresponds to TRBD1 (6 bases). From germline, CDR1 is MNHNY and CDR2 SVGAGI (reference sequence). The CDR3 consists of 15 residues. The V gene lost 5 bases and the J gene lost 4 bases, with 17 bases spanning the gap.

This chain links TRBV5-4 with TRBJ2-3; D is perhaps TRBD1 (6 bases). Trimming shortened V by 0 bases and J by 1 base, and 12 bases separated the two germline ends. This CDR3 has 16 residues. Germline V lookup: CDR1 SGHNT, CDR2 YYREEE (reference sequence). The CDR3 here is CASSLEAGAGTDTQYF. CDR3 in DNA: TGTGCCAGCAGCTTGGAGGCAGGGGCAGGCACAGATACGCAGTATTTT.

The chain employs TRBV5-1 and TRBJ1-1, with D possibly matching TRBD1 (6 bases). The CDR3 has 14 amino acids. Trimming removed 2 bases at V and 7 bases at J, with 15 bases between. Germline V lookup: CDR1 SGHRS, CDR2 YFSETQ. CDR3 nucleotides: TGCGCCAGCAGCTTAACAGGGCCCGGCAGTGAAGCTTTCTTT. Encoded protein: CASSLTGPGSEAFF.

V and J are TRBV28 and TRBJ2-3; 8 bases match TRBD2. The CDR3 spans 16 residues. Looked up from germline, CDR1 is MDHEN and CDR2 is SYDVKM. V lost 4 bases to trimming and J lost 4 bases; unmatched junction nucleotides: 10. The CDR3 loop is CASSSPSSGRPDTQYF. Written as DNA, the CDR3 is TGTGCCAGCAGTTCCCCGTCAAGCGGGAGACCAGATACGCAGTATTTT.

This clone was seen a single time. V usage is TRBV5-8 and J usage is TRBJ2-3; 14 bases map to TRBD2. Germline CDR1 reads SGHTS; CDR2 reads YDEGEE. The trim removed 4 bases at V and 6 bases at J, leaving 7 bases unmatched. The CDR3 is 16 residues long. As DNA, the CDR3 is TGTGCCAGCAGCGCGGGACTAGCGGGAGTAATGGATACGCAGTATTTT. This gives the protein CASSAGLAGVMDTQYF.

The rearrangement joins TRBV5-1 to TRBJ2-1; the D call may be TRBD1 or TRBD2 (5 bases each). Trimming removed 6 bases from V and 3 bases from J, with 16 bases in between. CDR3 length: 15 amino acids. The germline gives CDR1 SGHRS, CDR2 YFSETQ. The CDR3 is CASTSGTLIYNEQFF. CDR3 in DNA: TGCGCCAGCACCTCCGGGACGCTCATCTACAATGAGCAGTTCTTC.

The genes are TRBV5-4 and TRBJ2-7; TRBD2 matches 14 bases. This CDR3 region has 16 residues. V trimming: 0 bases; J trimming: 6 bases; junction bases outside the gene matches: 5. Germline CDR1 and CDR2: SGHNT and YYREEE (reference sequence). The CDR3 loop reads CASSLASGTSGGEQYF. Written as DNA, the CDR3 is TGTGCCAGCAGCTTGGCCTCTGGGACTAGCGGGGGCGAGCAGTACTTC. Using reference TRBV5-4 and TRBJ2-7 for the parts outside the CDR3, the full variable domain is ETGVTQSPTHLIKTRGQQVTLRCSSQSGHNTVSWYQQALGQGPQFIFQYYREEENGRGNFPPRFSGLQFPNYSSELNVNALELDDSALYLCASSLASGTSGGEQYFGPGTRLTVT.

The rearrangement links TRBV7-8 to TRBJ1-1; unclear D gene. The V and J ends lost 4 bases and 5 bases respectively, with 14 bases between them. This CDR3 region has 14 residues. Germline loops: CDR1 SGHVS, CDR2 FQNEAQ. CDR3: CASSSLTGGTEAFF. Written as DNA, the CDR3 is TGTGCCAGCAGCTCGTTGACGGGAGGGACTGAAGCTTTCTTT.

This chain connects TRBV10-3 to TRBJ2-1, with D perhaps TRBD2 (5 bases). The length of the CDR3 is 12 residues. CDR1 and CDR2 from the germline V gene are ENHRY and SYGVKD. Trimming took off 6 bases at V and 6 bases at J, with 9 bases between the two ends. CDR3 nucleotide sequence: TGTGCCATCAGGGGAGAAGTCAATGAGCAGTTCTTC. It specifies CAIRGEVNEQFF.

This clone was counted only a few times. The rearrangement uses TRBV6-1 and TRBJ2-7; D is perhaps TRBD1 or TRBD2 (5 bases each). V was cut by 2 bases and J by 2 bases, with 13 bases left in between. Germline assignment: CDR1 MNHNS and CDR2 SASEGT. This CDR3 is 15 amino acids long. The CDR3 DNA reads TGTGCCAGCAGTGAAACCCCCGTGGGGGCCTACGAGCAGTACTTC. Protein sequence: CASSETPVGAYEQYF.

The rearrangement links TRBV6-5 to TRBJ1-2, with D uncertain. Trimming shortened V by 0 bases and J by 7 bases, and 12 bases separated the two germline ends. Germline CDR1 and CDR2: MNHEY and SVGAGI. This CDR3 is built from 14 residues. Written as DNA, the CDR3 is TGTGCCAGCAGTTACTCTCGGACGGTCTTTGGCTACACCTTC. Translation: CASSYSRTVFGYTF.

J is TRBJ2-1 and V is TRBV19, with 9 bases fitting TRBD1. This CDR3 comprises 15 residues. J lost 7 bases, V lost 3 bases, and 7 bases had no gene match. Per germline, CDR1 LNHDA and CDR2 SQIVND (reference sequence). CDR3 sequence: CASSIPGQGWNEQFF. Written as DNA, the CDR3 is TGTGCCAGTAGTATTCCGGGACAGGGATGGAATGAGCAGTTCTTC. Supplemented by reference TRBV19 and TRBJ2-1, the full variable domain reads DGGITQSPKYLFRKEGQNVTLSCEQNLNHDAMYWYRQDPGQGLRLIYYSQIVNDFQKGDIAEGYSVSREKKESFPLTVTSAQKNPTAFYLCASSIPGQGWNEQFFGPGTRLTVL.

This sequence joins TRBV7-8 and TRBJ1-2; D gene unclear. Per germline, CDR1 SGHVS and CDR2 FQNEAQ. The CDR3 extends over 13 amino acids. The V end lost 5 bases, the J end lost 4 bases, and 11 bases lay between the germline ends. DNA for the CDR3: TGTGCCAGCAGCCAGAGGTGGGGCTATGGCTACACCTTC. It yields the protein CASSQRWGYGYTF.

This chain connects TRBV7-2 to TRBJ2-2; 11 bases line up with TRBD2. CDR3 length equals 16 residues. Per the germline V gene, CDR1 is SGHTA and CDR2 is FQGNSA. After removal of 3 bases from V and 3 bases from J, the junction contained 3 bases not matched to a gene. The CDR3 nucleotides read TGTGCCAGCAGCTTGGTAGCGGGAGGGTACACCGGGGAGCTGTTTTTT. It yields the protein CASSLVAGGYTGELFF.

Only a few counts were recorded for this clone. V gene TRBV4-2 combines with J gene TRBJ2-7; a weak D match, TRBD1 (6 bases). This CDR3 is built from 15 residues. V was cut by 0 bases and J by 2 bases, with 11 bases left in between. In germline, CDR1 is LGHNA, CDR2 YNFKEQ. CDR3 sequence reads: CASSQDPGEAYEQYF. CDR3 DNA sequence: TGTGCCAGCAGCCAAGATCCAGGGGAAGCCTACGAGCAGTACTTC.

The J gene is TRBJ2-7, the V gene TRBV4-2; weak D call: TRBD2 (5 bases). The germline CDR1 and CDR2 sequences are LGHNA and YNFKEQ. This CDR3 contains 16 residues. The V and J ends lost 0 bases and 0 bases respectively, with 12 bases between them. The CDR3 DNA sequence: TGTGCCAGCAGCCAAGATAACGGGAAACCCTCCTACGAGCAGTACTTC. This encodes CASSQDNGKPSYEQYF.

This clone was observed a handful of times. This sequence joins TRBV9 and TRBJ1-1; D is unresolved. The CDR3 has 13 amino acids. The germline CDR1 and CDR2 sequences are SGDLS and YYNGEE. Deletions cut 5 bases from V and 4 bases from J, with 12 bases between. The CDR3 region is CASSGVVGTEAFF. CDR3 DNA sequence: TGTGCCAGCAGTGGGGTAGTTGGCACTGAAGCTTTCTTT. Full variable domain (outside the CDR3, taken from reference TRBV9 and TRBJ1-1): DSGVTQTPKHLITATGQRVTLRCSPRSGDLSVYWYQQSLDQGLQFLIQYYNGEERAKGNILERFSAQQFPDLHSELNLSSLELGDSALYFCASSGVVGTEAFFGQGTRLTVV.

The chain links TRBV29-1 to TRBJ1-1; 7 nucleotides agree with TRBD1. This CDR3 region has 18 residues. Germline loops: CDR1 SQVTM, CDR2 ANQGSEA. With V trimmed by 0 bases and J by 5 bases, 18 bases remained unmatched. The CDR3 is CSVEDLYRAGQSRTEAFF. DNA for the CDR3: TGCAGCGTTGAAGATCTTTACAGGGCGGGACAGTCGAGGACTGAAGCTTTCTTT.

The rearrangement links TRBV19 to TRBJ2-7; 7 bases agree with TRBD2. CDR1 is LNHDA and CDR2 is SQIVND in the germline V gene (reference sequence). The CDR3 sequence is 12 residues long. Trimming at V came to 5 bases and at J to 12 bases, leaving 10 bases not matched to a gene. The CDR3 DNA sequence: TGTGCCAGTAGTGTCTCGGGGAGGGGTACGTACTTC. Protein sequence: CASSVSGRGTYF. Using reference TRBV19 and TRBJ2-7 for the parts outside the CDR3, the full variable domain is DGGITQSPKYLFRKEGQNVTLSCEQNLNHDAMYWYRQDPGQGLRLIYYSQIVNDFQKGDIAEGYSVSREKKESFPLTVTSAQKNPTAFYLCASSVSGRGTYFGPGTRLTVT.

The genes are TRBV11-2 and TRBJ2-7; unclear D gene. The germline V gene has CDR1 SGHAT and CDR2 FQNNGV. V was trimmed by 4 bases and J by 5 bases, leaving 12 bases between them. The CDR3 contains 13 residues. In nucleotides, the CDR3 is TGTGCCAGCAGCTCCGTGGCCTGGAACGAGCAGTACTTC. Translation: CASSSVAWNEQYF.

The rearrangement uses TRBV7-3 and TRBJ1-5; D call uncertain. This CDR3 spans 16 amino acids. CDR1 is SGHTA, CDR2 FQGTGA, per germline. The germline V and J ends were trimmed by 2 bases and 0 bases, with 11 bases remaining between them. The CDR3 here is CASSLAQKNSNQPQHF. CDR3 bases: TGTGCCAGCAGCTTAGCGCAGAAGAATAGCAATCAGCCCCAGCATTTT.

The chain carries TRBV9 and TRBJ2-1, with D maybe TRBD1 (5 bases). Germline V gene sequence: CDR1 SGDLS, CDR2 YYNGEE. V lost 4 bases to trimming and J lost 0 bases, with 11 bases between them. The CDR3 is 15 amino acids. CDR3 amino acids: CASSPGYSSYNEQFF. The CDR3 coding sequence is TGTGCCAGCAGCCCAGGGTATAGCTCCTACAATGAGCAGTTCTTC.

This chain uses TRBV11-1 with TRBJ2-7; D is possibly TRBD1 (6 bases). The germline gives CDR1 SGHAT, CDR2 FQDESV (reference sequence). V lost 5 bases to trimming and J lost 4 bases, with 18 bases between them. The CDR3 runs 15 residues. The CDR3 region is CASSPRGQGWYEQYF. In DNA form, the CDR3 reads TGTGCCAGCAGCCCGCGTGGGCAGGGGTGGTACGAGCAGTACTTC.

V is TRBV6-5 and J is TRBJ2-1; no firm D call. Trimming removed 2 bases from V and 2 bases from J, with 7 bases in between. This CDR3 comprises 14 residues. Germline V gene sequence: CDR1 MNHEY, CDR2 SVGAGI. DNA for the CDR3: TGTGCCAGCAGTTACACCCGGACCTACAATGAGCAGTTCTTC. Translated: CASSYTRTYNEQFF.

This clone was detected a few times. CDR3 nucleotides: TGTGCCAGTAGTATAGCTGCTAGCAGCTACAATGAGCAGTTCTTC. Translation: CASSIAASSYNEQFF. The chain links TRBV19 to TRBJ2-1, with TRBD2 as a possible D gene (5 bases). V dropped 1 base and J dropped 3 bases, with 10 bases sitting between them. Germline-derived CDR1 and CDR2 are LNHDA and SQIVND (reference sequence). The CDR3 consists of 15 residues.